Listed here is a single T cell receptor (beta chain). Its antigen remains unidentified. CDR1 and CDR2 (germline): LNHDA, SQIVND (reference sequence). V lost 7 bases and J 5 bases, leaving 14 bases between the germline ends. The CDR3 covers 13 residues. Some clones are missing from TCRdb's copy, which holds only in-frame ones; the method was immunoSEQ multiplex PCR. Seen here are about 82,000 clones, around 92% observed once, and the top ten hold roughly 8.6%. This entry comes from a study of OX40 agonist ivuxolimab in advanced cancers. Overall study findings and caveats: Those patients achieving a partial response at 0.1-3.0 mg/kg showed among the lowest clonal expansion. In general, CD8+ T cells held more expanded clones than CD4+ did, on average.

This receptor was identified in an adult with an advanced solid tumor such as melanoma, head and neck, liver or kidney cancer. Sample: CD4+ or CD8+ T cells sorted from blood, taken in a trial of the OX40 agonist ivuxolimab. This chain joins TRBV19 and TRBJ2-5; perhaps D is TRBD1 or TRBD2 (6 bases each). The CDR3 bases are TGTGCCAGTAACCTGGGGGGCGAGGAGACCCAGTACTTC. Residues: CASNLGGEETQYF.